Below, 18 T cell receptor beta chains from the same sample are listed, as sequenced in a study of control samples from healthy donors and cancer patients. Assay: immunoSEQ multiplex PCR; the TCRdb copy retains only in-frame clones and omits some. The sample includes roughly 160,000 clones, roughly 94% of them seen just once. Sequenced input: PBMCs. Source of these receptors: a man aged 55-75 years with colorectal cancer.

This chain connects TRBV4-3 to TRBJ1-3; unclear D gene. There are 16 residues in the CDR3. Germline V lookup: CDR1 LGHNA, CDR2 YSLEER. Trimming cost V 0 bases and J 0 bases, with 9 bases left between them. CDR3 nucleotide sequence: TGCGCCAGCAGCCAAGATCGGGCAGTCTCTGGAAACACCATATATTTT. Encoded protein: CASSQDRAVSGNTIYF.

This chain connects TRBV27 to TRBJ1-1; no reliable D call. CDR1 and CDR2 from the germline V gene are MNHEY and SMNVEV (reference sequence). There are 13 residues in the CDR3. V was trimmed by 2 bases and J by 6 bases, leaving 10 bases between them. CDR3 DNA: TGTGCCAGCAGTTTAGGTTTGGAGGCTGAAGCTTTCTTT. This encodes CASSLGLEAEAFF.

J is TRBJ1-2 and V is TRBV25-1, with unresolved D. V was clipped by 4 bases and J by 5 bases, with 14 bases between them. The CDR3 spans 14 residues. Germline-derived CDR1 and CDR2 are MGHDK and SYGVNS. CDR3 nucleotides: TGTGCCAGCAGTGGGACCACCTGGCAATATGGCTACACCTTC. This translates into CASSGTTWQYGYTF.

This chain connects TRBV5-1 to TRBJ1-2, with 9 bases that match TRBD1. The CDR3 loop spans 14 amino acids. The trim removed 6 bases at V and 8 bases at J, leaving 11 bases unmatched. From germline, CDR1 is SGHRS and CDR2 YFSETQ. DNA for the CDR3: TGCGCCAGCAACTGGGAGGGGACAGGGAGCGGCTACACCTTC. Its protein product is CASNWEGTGSGYTF.

The rearrangement joins TRBV18 to TRBJ2-3; 9 nucleotides agree with TRBD1. The ends lost 0 bases at V and 0 bases at J; junction bases unmatched: 7. From germline, CDR1 is KGHSH and CDR2 LQKENI. The CDR3 covers 18 residues. The CDR3 region has the DNA TGTGCCAGCTCACCACCGGGACAGGGTTTCGCTAGCACAGATACGCAGTATTTT. Protein: CASSPPGQGFASTDTQYF.

This clone was observed a single time. The chain uses TRBV10-3 and TRBJ2-2; possible D gene TRBD2, 7 bases. Trimming removed 4 bases at V and 4 bases at J, with 10 bases between. Germline V gene lookup returns CDR1 ENHRY and CDR2 SYGVKD. The CDR3 runs 14 residues. The CDR3 region is CAISAGGGTGELFF. CDR3 coding DNA: TGTGCCATCAGTGCGGGGGGCGGCACCGGGGAGCTGTTTTTT.

V is TRBV5-5 and J is TRBJ1-5; D uncertain. Germline V gene lookup returns CDR1 SGHKS and CDR2 YYEKEE (reference sequence). Trimming removed 2 bases from V and 1 base from J, with 19 bases in between. This CDR3 has 18 amino acids. The CDR3 bases are TGTGCCAGCAGCTTTACGGTACAGCCGGCTGGGAGCAATCAGCCCCAGCATTTT. Translation gives CASSFTVQPAGSNQPQHF. Looking up the rest from reference TRBV5-5 and TRBJ1-5 gives the full variable domain: DAGVTQSPTHLIKTRGQQVTLRCSPISGHKSVSWYQQVLGQGPQFIFQYYEKEERGRGNFPDRFSARQFPNYSSELNVNALLLGDSALYLCASSFTVQPAGSNQPQHFGDGTRLSIL.

J is TRBJ1-1 and V is TRBV16; possibly TRBD1 for D (5 bases). Trimming removed 0 bases at V and 9 bases at J, with 11 bases between. Germline V gives CDR1 KGHSY, CDR2 FQNENV. The CDR3 has 13 amino acids. The CDR3 DNA reads TGTGCCAGCAGCCAATCTCCAGGGTGGAAAGCTTTCTTT. Encoded protein: CASSQSPGWKAFF.

This clone appeared a single time. In DNA form, the CDR3 reads TGTGCCAGCCGAACAGGGGACACTGAAGCTTTCTTT. Translation: CASRTGDTEAFF. This chain connects TRBV6-6 to TRBJ1-1, with 7 bases identical to TRBD1. V was pared by 8 bases and J by 3 bases, with 3 bases of the junction left unmatched. The CDR3 contains 12 residues. Germline values: CDR1 MNHNY, CDR2 SVGAGI (reference sequence).

As DNA, the CDR3 is TGTGCCAGCAGCCCCGGGACAGGTCAGCTTATGAACACTGAAGCTTTCTTT. Its protein is CASSPGTGQLMNTEAFF. The genes are TRBV5-4 and TRBJ1-1, with 8 bases aligning to TRBD1. J gave up 0 bases and V 4 bases, and 11 bases lay outside the gene matches. The CDR3 spans 17 residues. CDR1 is SGHNT, CDR2 YYREEE, per germline (reference sequence).

The CDR3 sequence: CAWSVSRGHTIYF. The CDR3 bases are TGTGCCTGGAGTGTAAGCAGGGGACACACCATATATTTT. The chain links TRBV30 to TRBJ1-3; D perhaps matches TRBD1 (6 bases). Germline-derived CDR1 and CDR2 are GTSNPN and SVGIG (reference sequence). V gave up 0 bases and J gave up 8 bases, with 11 bases separating them. There are 13 residues in the CDR3.

The J gene is TRBJ1-3, the V gene TRBV21-1. TRBV21-1 is noted as a pseudogene. There are 12 residues in the CDR3. The CDR3 DNA sequence: TGTGCCAGCAGCCCTTATCGAAACACCATATATTTT. This sequence encodes CASSPYRNTIYF.

The chain recombines TRBV19 with TRBJ2-1; maybe TRBD2 (6 bases). Germline V gene data show CDR1 as LNHDA and CDR2 as SQIVND (reference sequence). The CDR3 consists of 15 residues. V dropped 3 bases and J dropped 7 bases, with 16 bases sitting between them. The CDR3: CASSIEVGSGNEQFF. CDR3 bases: TGTGCCAGTAGTATTGAGGTTGGTAGCGGAAATGAGCAGTTCTTC. Variable domain in full (rest from reference TRBV19 and TRBJ2-1): DGGITQSPKYLFRKEGQNVTLSCEQNLNHDAMYWYRQDPGQGLRLIYYSQIVNDFQKGDIAEGYSVSREKKESFPLTVTSAQKNPTAFYLCASSIEVGSGNEQFFGPGTRLTVL.

The J gene is TRBJ2-5, the V gene TRBV9, with 14 bases fitting TRBD2. J was trimmed by 4 bases and V by 4 bases; bases with no gene match: 6. Per the germline V gene, CDR1 is SGDLS and CDR2 is YYNGEE. This CDR3 has 16 residues. The CDR3 reads CASSFLGTSGGETQYF. CDR3 DNA: TGTGCCAGCAGCTTCCTTGGGACTAGCGGGGGAGAGACCCAGTACTTC.

The rearrangement joins TRBV6-5 to TRBJ2-1; 10 bases match TRBD2. In germline, CDR1 is MNHEY, CDR2 SVGAGI. V was pared by 7 bases and J by 9 bases, with 3 bases of the junction left unmatched. CDR3 length: 12 residues. The chain's CDR3 is CASISGGAEQFF. CDR3 sequence (DNA): TGTGCCAGCATCAGCGGGGGGGCTGAGCAGTTCTTC.

For this clone: This same CDR3 is encoded by further DNA sequences in the sample. The chain joins TRBV14 to TRBJ1-5; D call uncertain. Deletions cut 1 base from V and 4 bases from J, with 5 bases between. The CDR3 covers 13 residues. Germline values: CDR1 SGHDN, CDR2 FVKESK. The CDR3 here is CASSQGPNQPQHF. CDR3 DNA: TGTGCCAGCAGCCAAGGACCGAATCAGCCCCAGCATTTT.

The rearrangement joins TRBV5-1 to TRBJ1-4; D is uncertain. The length of the CDR3 is 14 residues. The V and J ends lost 0 bases and 5 bases respectively, with 8 bases between them. CDR1 is SGHRS, CDR2 YFSETQ, per germline. Written as DNA, the CDR3 is TGCGCCAGCAGCTTGGACAGTAGGAATGAAAAACTGTTTTTT. Protein sequence: CASSLDSRNEKLFF.

The chain carries TRBV11-2 and TRBJ1-6, with TRBD1 matching 9 bases. Unmatched junction bases numbered 8, after V lost 1 base and J lost 10 bases. CDR3 length: 16 amino acids. The V gene's germline CDR1 is SGHAT and CDR2 FQNNGV. The CDR3 protein is CASSLGHRGRGSPLHF. CDR3 sequence (DNA): TGTGCCAGCAGCTTAGGGCACAGGGGGCGCGGATCACCCCTCCACTTT.